The present T cell receptor (beta chain) was sequenced within a study of beta chain features in type 1 diabetes. Findings and caveats of the study: Here, the possible influence of HLA type (on TCRB rearrangement) remained unresolved. Researchers report that Type 1 diabetes patients had moderately but significantly shorter TCRB CDR3s across all four CD4+ subsets.

Over 95% purity was reached by all sorted populations. Isolated RNA was reverse transcribed in full, so expressed TCRB transcripts were sequenced. Profiled with immunoSEQ multiplex PCR; TCRdb holds only in-frame clones, not every one. This table holds about 660,000 clones, more than 12% found once. About this clone: Its antigen is currently unknown.

The CDR3 runs to 15 residues. Germline CDR1 and CDR2: SGHRS and YFSETQ. J lost 1 base, V lost 4 bases, and 5 bases had no gene match. The sequenced sample was naive CD4+ T cells from blood. This chain connects TRBV5-1 to TRBJ1-3, with TRBD1 matching over 7 bases. The sequence came from a young man with type 1 diabetes. CDR3 coding DNA: TGCGCCAGCAGCGAGGGACAGACGTCTGGAAACACCATATATTTT. Residues: CASSEGQTSGNTIYF.